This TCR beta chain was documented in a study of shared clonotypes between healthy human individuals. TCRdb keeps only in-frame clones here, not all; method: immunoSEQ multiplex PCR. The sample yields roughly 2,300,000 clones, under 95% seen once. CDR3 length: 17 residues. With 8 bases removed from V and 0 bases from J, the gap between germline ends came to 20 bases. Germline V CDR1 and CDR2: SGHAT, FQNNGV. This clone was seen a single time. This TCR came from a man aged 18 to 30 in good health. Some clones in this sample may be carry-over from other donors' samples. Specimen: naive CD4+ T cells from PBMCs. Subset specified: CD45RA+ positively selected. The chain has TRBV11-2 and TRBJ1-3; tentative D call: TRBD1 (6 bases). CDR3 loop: CASFKRGGRNSGNTIYF. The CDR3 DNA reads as TGTGCCAGCTTCAAAAGGGGGGGGCGAAACTCTGGAAACACCATATATTTT.